There are a few counts of the clone carrying this T cell receptor (beta chain). What it recognizes is unknown. This specimen belongs to a study of beta chain features in type 1 diabetes. Overall study results and limits: TCRB CDR3s from Type 1 diabetes patients were moderately but significantly shorter in all four CD4+ subsets. Cells with high TCR expression could be over-represented when cDNA is sequenced.

The V segment lost 6 bases and the J segment 5 bases; nucleotides outside the gene matches: 7. The germline gives CDR1 SNHLY, CDR2 FYNNEI. This CDR3 contains 15 residues. Every bit of the isolated RNA underwent reverse transcription, so sequencing read expressed TCRB transcripts. Only in-frame clones appear in the TCRdb table, and some are missing; sequencing was by immunoSEQ multiplex PCR. Of about 190,000 clones listed, over 6% are singletons. Averaging around 110 mL, one heparinised blood draw came from each individual donor. The authors obtained over 95% purity in all sorted populations. This rearrangement joins TRBV2 to TRBJ2-5; 12 bases line up with TRBD1. Sample: central memory CD4+ T cells from blood. The receptor comes from a man younger than 35 with type 1 diabetes. The CDR3: CASRLGTGGEETQYF. The DNA for the CDR3 is TGTGCCAGCAGACTTGGGACAGGGGGCGAGGAGACCCAGTACTTC.